Listed here is a single T cell receptor beta chain. The CDR3 contains 13 residues. The ends were cut back, 6 bases at V and 11 bases at J, with 20 bases in the middle. The germline V gene encodes CDR1 SGHTA and CDR2 FQGNSA. This sample is drawn from a study of blood T cell repertoires in COVID-19. Original processing methods: Amplification of reference gene primers was used by the study to estimate nucleated cell counts. Assay: immunoSEQ multiplex PCR; the TCRdb copy retains only in-frame clones and omits some. V and J calls and clone size are as listed in that table; D and trimming were resolved from the DNA. The top ten hold approximately 8.5% of the sample, which has 280,000 or so clones, 70% to 90% seen once.

This TCR came from a man in his late teens or twenties with active or convalescent COVID-19. The rearrangement uses TRBV7-2 and TRBJ2-7; the D is unclear. The sequencing input was peripheral blood. CDR3: CASSFSFGQSKYF. CDR3 coding DNA: TGTGCCAGCAGTTTTAGCTTTGGTCAGTCAAAGTACTTC.